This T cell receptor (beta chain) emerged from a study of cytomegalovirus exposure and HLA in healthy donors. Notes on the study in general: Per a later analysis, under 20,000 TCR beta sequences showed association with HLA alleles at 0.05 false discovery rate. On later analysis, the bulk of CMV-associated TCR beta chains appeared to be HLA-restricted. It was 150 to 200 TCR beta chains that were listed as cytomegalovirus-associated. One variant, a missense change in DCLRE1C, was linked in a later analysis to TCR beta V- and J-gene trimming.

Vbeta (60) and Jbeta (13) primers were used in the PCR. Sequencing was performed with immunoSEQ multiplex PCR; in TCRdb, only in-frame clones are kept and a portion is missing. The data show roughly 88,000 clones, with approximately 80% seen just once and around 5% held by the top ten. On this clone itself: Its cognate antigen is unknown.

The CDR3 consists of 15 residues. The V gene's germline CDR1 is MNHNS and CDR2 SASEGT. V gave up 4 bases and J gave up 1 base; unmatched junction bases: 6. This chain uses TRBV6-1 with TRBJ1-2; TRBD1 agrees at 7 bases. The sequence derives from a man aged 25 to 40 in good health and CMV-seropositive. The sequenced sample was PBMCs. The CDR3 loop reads CASSVARGFNYGYTF. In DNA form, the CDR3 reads TGTGCCAGCAGTGTAGCCAGGGGGTTTAACTATGGCTACACCTTC.